The rows below give T cell receptor beta chains drawn from one sample of a study of regulatory T cells in long-lasting Graves disease. From the multiplex PCR reads, TCRdb called clonotypes with MiXCR, one entry per CDR3 protein. The sample has hundreds of thousands of distinct CDR3 sequences, approximately 15% seen once. The same sample was also used in a study of T cells in Graves' hyperthyroidism and ophthalmopathy.

Specimen: peripheral blood mononuclear cells (PBMCs), collected at new diagnosis, from a patient treated with antithyroid drugs. The origin of the receptors is a man in his forties or fifties with Graves disease. CDR3s include the opening cysteine and the closing phenylalanine or tryptophan. A D gene is named only where the DNA matches it firmly. Clone size is shown for a subset of rows, as once, few, many or a class of expanded clone.

CASSVAATIRVYGYTF,TGTGCCAGCAGCGTAGCTGCGACAATCCGCGTCTATGGCTACACCTTC,NA,TRBV9,few,TRBJ1-2
CASSKGTNQETQYF,TGTGCCAGCAGCAAAGGGACTAACCAAGAGACCCAGTACTTC,TRBD2,TRBV7-9,NA,TRBJ2-5
CATSDAGTTTNEKLFF,TGTGCCACCAGTGATGCCGGGACCACAACTAATGAAAAACTGTTTTTT,NA,TRBV24-1,few,TRBJ1-4
CSARTDLDQPQHF,TGCAGTGCTCGGACAGACTTAGATCAGCCCCAGCATTTT,NA,TRBV20-1,many,TRBJ1-5
CASSSGSGRGGGNEQFF,TGTGCCAGCAGCTCAGGGAGTGGGCGGGGGGGCGGCAATGAGCAGTTCTTC,TRBD2,TRBV7-2,NA,TRBJ2-1
CASRTRDRDLGWGEQFF,TGTGCCAGCAGGACCCGGGACAGGGATTTAGGTTGGGGTGAGCAGTTCTTC,TRBD1,TRBV12-3/TRBV12-4,NA,TRBJ2-1
CASSITSGLNRFYEQYF,TGTGCCAGTAGTATCACTAGCGGCTTGAACCGTTTCTACGAGCAGTACTTC,TRBD2,TRBV19,NA,TRBJ2-7
CASSVGGANTGELFF,TGTGCCAGCAGCGTTGGGGGGGCTAACACCGGGGAGCTGTTTTTT,NA,TRBV9,NA,TRBJ2-2
CASSLDIPETQYF,TGTGCCAGCAGCTTGGATATTCCTGAGACCCAGTACTTC,NA,TRBV5-5,many,TRBJ2-5
CASSSLTGTGYTF,TGCGCCAGCAGCTCTCTGACAGGGACTGGCTACACCTTC,TRBD1,TRBV5-1,many,TRBJ1-2
CASSRAGEGNQPQHF,TGTGCCAGCAGCCGGGCAGGGGAAGGTAATCAGCCCCAGCATTTT,NA,TRBV3-1,NA,TRBJ1-5
CASSERHLNTIYF,TGTGCCAGCAGTGAGAGGCACTTGAACACCATATATTTT,NA,TRBV2,many,TRBJ1-3
CASTGGEAEAFF,TGTGCCAGCACTGGGGGGGAGGCTGAAGCTTTCTTT,NA,TRBV6-1,many,TRBJ1-1
CASRLTGFNEQFF,TGTGCCAGCAGGCTGACAGGGTTCAATGAGCAGTTCTTC,TRBD1,TRBV11-3,many,TRBJ2-1
CASSGDRGHEQYF,TGTGCCAGCAGCGGGGACAGGGGACACGAGCAGTACTTC,TRBD1,TRBV9,many,TRBJ2-7
CASSTTWVAGGLNEQFF,TGTGCCAGTAGTACCACCTGGGTAGCGGGGGGCCTCAATGAGCAGTTCTTC,TRBD2,TRBV19,NA,TRBJ2-1
CASSIRQGNEQFF,TGTGCCAGCAGTATTCGACAGGGGAATGAGCAGTTCTTC,TRBD1,TRBV12-3/TRBV12-4,many,TRBJ2-1
CAIESGEKLFF,TGTGCCATCGAATCAGGTGAAAAACTGTTTTTT,NA,TRBV28,few,TRBJ1-4
CASSFSTWRNDQPQHF,TGTGCCAGCAGTTTTTCCACGTGGAGGAATGATCAGCCCCAGCATTTT,NA,TRBV12-3/TRBV12-4,many,TRBJ1-5
CASRGHSNTISYF,TGTGCCAGTCGAGGACATTCAAATACAATTTCGTACTTC,NA,TRBV6-1,many,TRBJ2-7
CASSQALRTFEQYF,TGTGCCAGCAGCCAAGCCCTACGGACTTTCGAGCAGTACTTC,NA,TRBV4-2,NA,TRBJ2-7
CSARDSPNYGYTF,TGCAGTGCTAGAGACTCCCCTAACTATGGCTACACCTTC,NA,TRBV20-1,few,TRBJ1-2
CASSQDRSNQPQHF,TGCGCCAGCAGCCAAGACAGGAGCAATCAGCCCCAGCATTTT,NA,TRBV4-1,NA,TRBJ1-5
CASSRADRWNSPLHF,TGTGCCAGCAGTCGAGCGGACAGGTGGAATTCACCCCTCCACTTT,TRBD1,TRBV28,many,TRBJ1-6
CASRTEGQGYEQYF,TGTGCCAGCAGGACCGAGGGACAGGGCTACGAGCAGTACTTC,TRBD1,TRBV28,many,TRBJ2-7
CSVRDNMNTEAFF,TGCAGCGTTAGGGATAATATGAACACTGAAGCTTTCTTT,NA,TRBV29-1,few,TRBJ1-1
CASSAARGAREQYF,TGTGCCAGCAGCGCGGCGAGGGGGGCCCGGGAGCAGTACTTC,NA,TRBV2,many,TRBJ2-7
CAISDSFGGGGYTF,TGTGCCATCAGTGATTCCTTCGGGGGGGGTGGCTACACCTTC,NA,TRBV10-3,few,TRBJ1-2
CASSVRGPSTDTQYF,TGTGCCAGCAGCGTGCGGGGGCCGAGCACAGATACGCAGTATTTT,NA,TRBV7-3,many,TRBJ2-3
CASSYSGQGHGYTF,TGTGCCAGCAGTTACTCGGGACAGGGGCATGGCTACACCTTC,TRBD1,TRBV6-2/TRBV6-3,few,TRBJ1-2
CASGGLAGVDEQFF,TGTGCCAGCGGTGGACTAGCGGGGGTGGATGAGCAGTTCTTC,TRBD2,TRBV2,many,TRBJ2-1
CASSQERLAGGASNTGELFF,TGCGCCAGCAGCCAAGAACGACTAGCGGGGGGAGCTTCGAACACCGGGGAGCTGTTTTTT,TRBD2,TRBV4-3,NA,TRBJ2-2